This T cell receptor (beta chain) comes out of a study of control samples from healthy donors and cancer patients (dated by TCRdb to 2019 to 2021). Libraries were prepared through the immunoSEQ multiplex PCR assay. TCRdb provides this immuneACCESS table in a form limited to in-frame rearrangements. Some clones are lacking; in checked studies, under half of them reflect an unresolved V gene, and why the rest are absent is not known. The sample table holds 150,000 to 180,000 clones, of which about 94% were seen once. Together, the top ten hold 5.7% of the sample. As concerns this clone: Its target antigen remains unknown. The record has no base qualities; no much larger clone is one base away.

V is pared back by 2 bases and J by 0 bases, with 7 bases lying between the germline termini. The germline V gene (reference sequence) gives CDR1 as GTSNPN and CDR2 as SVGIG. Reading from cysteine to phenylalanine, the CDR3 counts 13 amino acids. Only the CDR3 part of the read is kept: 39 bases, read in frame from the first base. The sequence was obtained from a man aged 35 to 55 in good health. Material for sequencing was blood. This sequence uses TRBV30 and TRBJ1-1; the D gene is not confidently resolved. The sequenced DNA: TGTGCCTGGAGTTTTAGGTTGAACACTGAAGCTTTCTTT. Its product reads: CAWSFRLNTEAFF.